A selection of T cell receptor beta chains follows, all from one sample in a study of PD-L1 blockade in urothelial cancer. Profiling relied on immunoSEQ multiplex PCR, and the TCRdb table lists in-frame clones only, not all of them. The table includes tens of thousands of clones, about 89% detected once. Material: PBMCs, obtained around atezolizumab (anti-PD-L1) treatment. Receptor source: a man older than 75 with urothelial cancer. Both conserved end residues are part of each CDR3. The D gene is left open where the match is weak. Clone size is given for some rows only: seen once, a few or many times, or a class if the clone is expanded.

TRBJ2-1	16	TRBD2	once	TRBV5-5	TGTGCCAGCACTAGCGGGTGGACGGTTTCCTACAATGAGCAGTTCTTC	CASTSGWTVSYNEQFF
TRBJ2-3	18	TRBD2	.	TRBV30	TGTGCCTGGAGTGTGGTTCCGGGACTAGCGGGGAGCACAGATACGCAGTATTTT	CAWSVVPGLAGSTDTQYF
TRBJ1-5	15	.	few	TRBV5-5	TGTGCCAGCAGCTTGGTTGAGGGGGATCGGCAGCCCCAGCATTTT	CASSLVEGDRQPQHF
TRBJ2-7	14	TRBD1	few	TRBV5-4	TGTGCCAGCAGCCGGGACAGGGACTCCTACGAGCAGTACTTC	CASSRDRDSYEQYF
TRBJ2-6	17	.	.	TRBV7-2	TGTGCCAGCAGCTTAGCGGCCCCTCCCTCTGGGGCCAACGTCCTGACTTTC	CASSLAAPPSGANVLTF
TRBJ1-2	13	TRBD1	.	TRBV28	TGTGCCAGCAACAGACAGGGGATCTCTGGCTACACCTTC	CASNRQGISGYTF
TRBJ1-2	14	TRBD1	.	TRBV7-6	TGTGCCAGCAGCCCGAGGACAGGGAATAGTGGCTACACCTTC	CASSPRTGNSGYTF
TRBJ2-5	15	TRBD1	.	TRBV9	TGTGCCAGCAGCGTAGACAGGGGGCTCCAAGAGACCCAGTACTTC	CASSVDRGLQETQYF
TRBJ2-5	13	TRBD1	once	TRBV28	TGTGCCAGCAGTTCACAGGGGTATTCGACCCAGTACTTC	CASSSQGYSTQYF
TRBJ1-5	14	.	.	TRBV4-3	TGCGCCAGCAGCCAAGTCGCGGGGGATCAGCCCCAGCATTTT	CASSQVAGDQPQHF
TRBJ2-1	17	TRBD2	.	TRBV12-5	TGTGCTAGTGGTTTGGTACTCAGGACTAGCGGGAGGCTTGAGCAGTTCTTC	CASGLVLRTSGRLEQFF
TRBJ2-1	16	.	.	TRBV10-3	TGTGCCATCAGTGAGCCTCTGGGCCCTCGTGGGAATGAGCAGTTCTTC	CAISEPLGPRGNEQFF
TRBJ1-2	14	TRBD1	once	TRBV5-1	TGCGCCAGCAGCTCGGACAGGGTGGGTTATGGCTACACCTTC	CASSSDRVGYGYTF
TRBJ2-3	13	.	.	TRBV18	TGTGCCAGCTCACCCCCTCAGACTAATACGCAGTATTTT	CASSPPQTNTQYF
TRBJ1-1	13	TRBD1	.	TRBV19	TGTGCCGTACAGGGACAGCAGAACACTGAAGCTTTCTTT	CAVQGQQNTEAFF
TRBJ2-7	16	TRBD1	.	TRBV27	TGTGCCAGCAGTCCCCAGGGGGCGAAGGTCCCCTACGAGCAGTACTTC	CASSPQGAKVPYEQYF
TRBJ2-7	15	.	.	TRBV5-1	TGCGCCAGCAGCTTGGGGAACGGGGAGGTCGACGAGCAGTACTTC	CASSLGNGEVDEQYF
TRBJ2-3	14	TRBD2	.	TRBV6-1	TGTGCCAGCAGCGAGCGGGATAGGACAGATACGCAGTATTTT	CASSERDRTDTQYF
TRBJ2-3	16	.	.	TRBV19	TGTGCCGACGCTATTAGGGGGACAACGAGCACAGATACGCAGTATTTT	CADAIRGTTSTDTQYF
TRBJ2-1	13	.	.	TRBV11-2	TGTGCCAGCAGCACTCGACAACGCAATGAGCAGTTCTTC	CASSTRQRNEQFF
TRBJ2-1	15	TRBD1	.	TRBV4-3	TGCGCCAGCAGCCAAGTCCCGGGACAGTACAATGAGCAGTTCTTC	CASSQVPGQYNEQFF
TRBJ2-6	18	TRBD2	.	TRBV5-1	TGCGCCAGCAGCTTGGGGGAGGGCACCAGCTCTGGGGCCAACGTCCTGACTTTC	CASSLGEGTSSGANVLTF
TRBJ2-7	17	.	.	TRBV5-1	TGCGCCAGCAGCTTGGGGGACGGGAGACCGGTCGGCTACGAGCAGTACTTC	CASSLGDGRPVGYEQYF
TRBJ2-1	16	TRBD2	.	TRBV9	TGTGCCAGCAGCGTAGGAACTAGCGGGAGGGCCTATGAGCAGTTCTTC	CASSVGTSGRAYEQFF
TRBJ1-5	15	TRBD1	.	TRBV5-5	TGTGCCAGCAGCTTGGAAGGGACAGTCAATCAGCCCCAGCATTTT	CASSLEGTVNQPQHF
TRBJ2-5	18	.	.	TRBV7-9	TGTGCCAGCAGCTTAGACAGCTTTAGAACCGTCGTGGAAGAGACCCAGTACTTC	CASSLDSFRTVVEETQYF